The 14 T cell receptor beta chains below all came from one sample that was sequenced in a study of blood T cell repertoires in COVID-19. Profiling relied on immunoSEQ multiplex PCR, and the TCRdb table lists in-frame clones only, not all of them. This sample has 53,000 or so clones, with more than 90% found just once. Material for sequencing was peripheral blood. The receptors were sampled from a human donor in a cohort sampled during active COVID-19.

The genes are TRBV7-8 and TRBJ2-5, with 13 bases aligning to TRBD2. The CDR3 consists of 17 residues. V was pared by 5 bases and J by 5 bases, with 11 bases of the junction left unmatched. Germline V gives CDR1 SGHVS, CDR2 FQNEAQ. CDR3 loop: CASSPLTSGGSGETQYF. The CDR3 nucleotides read TGTGCCAGCAGCCCGCTGACTAGCGGGGGGTCCGGGGAGACCCAGTACTTC.

The chain has TRBV6-6 and TRBJ2-7; perhaps TRBD2 as D (5 bases). The CDR3 sequence is 12 residues long. CDR1 is MNHNY, CDR2 SVGAGI, per germline (reference sequence). The V end lost 6 bases, the J end lost 6 bases, and 12 bases lay between the germline ends. In DNA, the CDR3 is TGTGCCAGCAGCTTAGAGGGCCCCGAGCAGTACGTC. Its protein is CASSLEGPEQYV.

The V and J genes are TRBV29-1 and TRBJ1-2; 9 positions agree with TRBD1. CDR1 is SQVTM and CDR2 is ANQGSEA in the germline V gene. The CDR3 extends over 12 amino acids. Germline trimming cut 4 bases from V and 5 bases from J; bases unmatched to any gene: 2. The CDR3 DNA sequence: TGCAGCGTTGGACAGGGGGTTTATGGCTACACCTTC. It yields the protein CSVGQGVYGYTF.

The chain joins TRBV5-4 to TRBJ2-1; D remains unclear. V dropped 2 bases and J dropped 7 bases, with 10 bases sitting between them. Per germline, CDR1 SGHNT and CDR2 YYREEE (reference sequence). The CDR3 sequence is 13 residues long. CDR3 nucleotides: TGTGCCAGCAGCTTTGCCGTAGTGAATGAGCAGTTCTTC. Its translation is CASSFAVVNEQFF.

V is TRBV10-3 and J is TRBJ2-7, with 9 bases aligning to TRBD2. CDR1 is ENHRY and CDR2 is SYGVKD in the germline V gene. With 6 bases clipped from V and 2 bases from J, the junction kept 5 bases outside the gene matches. The CDR3 totals 14 residues. The chain's CDR3 is CAIRKAGGTYEQYF. For the CDR3, the DNA is TGTGCCATCAGGAAGGCGGGGGGGACCTACGAGCAGTACTTC.

The V and J genes are TRBV19 and TRBJ1-2; 8 nucleotides align to TRBD1. The V and J ends lost 2 bases and 1 base, in that order; junction bases with no gene match: 6. This CDR3 has 16 residues. Germline CDR1 is LNHDA and CDR2 is SQIVND (reference sequence). The CDR3, as DNA: TGTGCCAGTAGTATACGGGGGACAGGAGATAACTATGGCTACACCTTC. Translated, it gives CASSIRGTGDNYGYTF.

The chain recombines TRBV30 with TRBJ1-2; D may be TRBD1 (6 bases). V lost 8 bases to trimming and J lost 9 bases, with 16 bases between them. The CDR3 runs to 11 residues. CDR1 is GTSNPN and CDR2 is SVGIG in the germline V gene (reference sequence). In nucleotides, the CDR3 is TGTGCCCTCGGCCGGGGGGACAGCTACACCTTC. It is translated as CALGRGDSYTF.

This chain uses TRBV9 with TRBJ2-1, with TRBD2 matching over 9 bases. The V segment lost 7 bases and the J segment 6 bases; nucleotides outside the gene matches: 11. CDR3 size: 15 residues. In germline, CDR1 is SGDLS, CDR2 YYNGEE. The CDR3 region has the DNA TGTGCCAGCGCGCCTGGGACTAGCTTAGGCAATGAGCAGTTCTTC. This encodes CASAPGTSLGNEQFF. Using reference TRBV9 and TRBJ2-1 for the parts outside the CDR3, the full variable domain is DSGVTQTPKHLITATGQRVTLRCSPRSGDLSVYWYQQSLDQGLQFLIQYYNGEERAKGNILERFSAQQFPDLHSELNLSSLELGDSALYFCASAPGTSLGNEQFFGPGTRLTVL.

The chain employs TRBV5-1 and TRBJ1-1; weak D call: TRBD1 (5 bases). The V end lost 1 base, the J end lost 4 bases, and 11 bases lay between the germline ends. The V gene's germline CDR1 is SGHRS and CDR2 YFSETQ. The CDR3 loop spans 14 amino acids. The chain's CDR3 is CASSLTGRVTEAFF. The CDR3 DNA is TGCGCCAGCAGCTTGACAGGTCGGGTCACTGAAGCTTTCTTT. The full variable domain, its missing parts supplied by reference TRBV5-1 and TRBJ1-1, is KAGVTQTPRYLIKTRGQQVTLSCSPISGHRSVSWYQQTPGQGLQFLFEYFSETQRNKGNFPGRFSGRQFSNSRSEMNVSTLELGDSALYLCASSLTGRVTEAFFGQGTRLTVV.

V gene TRBV5-6 combines with J gene TRBJ1-2, with D tentatively TRBD1 (5 bases). The germline V gene encodes CDR1 SGHDT and CDR2 YYEEEE. CDR3 length equals 13 residues. Trimming took 4 bases from V and 6 from J, leaving 13 bases between them. The CDR3 sequence: CASSPRQYDGYTF. CDR3 DNA: TGTGCCAGCAGCCCGAGACAGTATGATGGCTACACCTTC.

The chain carries TRBV12-3 or TRBV12-4 and TRBJ1-1; no clear D gene. The CDR3 loop spans 13 amino acids. The germline V and J ends were trimmed by 3 bases and 5 bases, with 10 bases remaining between them. CDR3 sequence reads: CASSFYGQTEAFF. CDR3 sequence (DNA): TGTGCCAGCAGTTTTTATGGGCAGACTGAAGCTTTCTTT.

The chain employs TRBV25-1 and TRBJ2-7, with a tentative D call TRBD1 (6 bases). CDR1 and CDR2 from the germline V gene are MGHDK and SYGVNS. V dropped 1 base and J dropped 9 bases, with 13 bases sitting between them. CDR3 length: 13 amino acids. The CDR3 DNA reads TGTGCCAGCAGTGAATCCCCGGACAGTAGGCAGTACTTC. This gives the protein CASSESPDSRQYF.

The chain couples TRBV29-1 to TRBJ1-2; TRBD1 might be the D (5 bases). This CDR3 is 13 amino acids long. V was cut by 5 bases and J by 8 bases, with 18 bases left in between. Per the germline V gene, CDR1 is SQVTM and CDR2 is ANQGSEA. The CDR3 loop reads CSVYGGTLRGYTF. In DNA, the CDR3 is TGCAGCGTTTATGGAGGGACTCTCAGGGGCTACACCTTC.

This chain links TRBV28 with TRBJ2-7; the D gene is possibly TRBD2 (5 bases). CDR1 and CDR2 from the germline V gene are MDHEN and SYDVKM. The CDR3 totals 15 residues. V shed 4 bases and J shed 1 base, with 14 bases lying between them. The DNA of the CDR3 is TGTGCCAGCAGTTCTCAAGACGGACTTTCCTACGAGCAGTACTTC. It encodes CASSSQDGLSYEQYF.